Below are 8 T cell receptor beta chains sequenced from a single sample in a study of shared clonotypes between healthy human individuals. Only in-frame clones appear in the TCRdb table, and some are missing; sequencing was by immunoSEQ multiplex PCR. The sample has about half a million clones, approximately 80% seen once. The specimen was PBMCs. All receptors come from a woman between 35 and 50 years old in good health. Some clones in this sample may be carry-over from other donors' samples.

The rearrangement links TRBV6-1 to TRBJ1-1, with a weak D call TRBD1 (6 bases). V lost 3 bases to trimming and J lost 7 bases, with 12 bases between them. Germline lookup yields CDR1 MNHNS and CDR2 SASEGT. The CDR3 is 13 amino acids. Here the CDR3 DNA reads TGTGCCAGCAGTGACCGGGAGGACAGTGAAGCTTTCTTT. Protein: CASSDREDSEAFF.

The genes are TRBV10-2 and TRBJ2-1; 12 positions agree with TRBD2. CDR3 size: 15 residues. CDR1 and CDR2 from the germline V gene are WSHSY and SAAADI. Trimming cost V 5 bases and J 4 bases; bases outside gene matches: 3. The CDR3 loop reads CASSPSGGGYNEQFF. For the CDR3, the DNA is TGCGCCAGCAGTCCTAGCGGGGGGGGATACAATGAGCAGTTCTTC.

This clone showed up just a few times. This sequence joins TRBV5-1 and TRBJ2-7; D is possibly TRBD1 (6 bases). V lost 2 bases to trimming and J lost 5 bases, with 14 bases between them. CDR3 length: 14 amino acids. The germline gives CDR1 SGHRS, CDR2 YFSETQ. The CDR3 spells CASSFPRDNDEQYF. In DNA form, the CDR3 reads TGCGCCAGCAGCTTCCCCCGGGACAATGACGAGCAGTACTTC.

This sequence joins TRBV2 and TRBJ1-3; D remains unclear. The germline V and J ends were trimmed by 7 bases and 4 bases, with 8 bases remaining between them. The CDR3 length is 12 residues. Germline-derived CDR1 and CDR2 are SNHLY and FYNNEI. The CDR3 spells CASTTMGNTIYF. CDR3 DNA: TGTGCCAGCACGACAATGGGAAACACCATATATTTT.

The chain uses TRBV11-2 and TRBJ2-1; the D is unclear. The V and J ends lost 5 bases and 0 bases respectively, with 11 bases between them. Germline CDR1 reads SGHAT; CDR2 reads FQNNGV. This CDR3 spans 15 amino acids. The CDR3 is CASSMTLSSYNEQFF. The DNA of the CDR3 is TGTGCCAGCAGCATGACTCTTAGCTCCTACAATGAGCAGTTCTTC.

This clone was counted ten times or more. This chain connects TRBV2 to TRBJ1-2; 9 bases align to TRBD1. Trimming cost V 7 bases and J 5 bases; bases outside gene matches: 17. Germline values: CDR1 SNHLY, CDR2 FYNNEI. CDR3 length equals 17 residues. In DNA, the CDR3 is TGTGCCAGCACCCTCTTGGACAGGGGAGCGGGCGGGTATGGCTACACCTTC. Its protein product is CASTLLDRGAGGYGYTF.

V is TRBV28 and J is TRBJ2-3, with D unresolved. V was clipped by 6 bases and J by 4 bases, with 8 bases between them. This CDR3 comprises 12 residues. Germline-derived CDR1 and CDR2 are MDHEN and SYDVKM. CDR3 nucleotide sequence: TGTGCCAGCAGCCTCAATCCAGATACGCAGTATTTT. Translated: CASSLNPDTQYF.

This chain uses TRBV5-1 with TRBJ2-5, with D tentatively TRBD2 (6 bases). V dropped 5 bases and J dropped 3 bases, with 11 bases sitting between them. This CDR3 contains 13 residues. Per the germline V gene, CDR1 is SGHRS and CDR2 is YFSETQ. Written as DNA, the CDR3 is TGCGCCAGCAGTAATCCGGGAGAAGAGACCCAGTACTTC. It encodes CASSNPGEETQYF.